This T cell receptor beta chain came from a study of long-term antiretroviral therapy in people with HIV. Whole-study findings and limits: Clonal populations expanded prior to ART predominated within the repertoire at all time points.

A remark on this clone: What it binds is not known. Germline is not matched at one junction end, which may reflect a read error.

The CDR3 extends over 13 amino acids. The germline V gene has CDR1 SNHLY and CDR2 FYNNEI. Sequencing used immunoSEQ v3.0 at survey level. Method: immunoSEQ multiplex PCR; TCRdb's copy keeps in-frame clones and lacks some. This sample has about 35,000 clones, with roughly 88% found just once. The receptor's source is a man between 18 and 29 years old with HIV. This chain joins TRBV2 and TRBJ1-5, with D hard to call. This specimen consisted of unsorted PBMCs, obtained 2.2 years after starting antiretroviral therapy. CDR3: CASNPASNRPQHF. In nucleotides, the CDR3 is TGTGCCAGCAACCCGGCCAGTAATCGGCCCCAGCATTTT.